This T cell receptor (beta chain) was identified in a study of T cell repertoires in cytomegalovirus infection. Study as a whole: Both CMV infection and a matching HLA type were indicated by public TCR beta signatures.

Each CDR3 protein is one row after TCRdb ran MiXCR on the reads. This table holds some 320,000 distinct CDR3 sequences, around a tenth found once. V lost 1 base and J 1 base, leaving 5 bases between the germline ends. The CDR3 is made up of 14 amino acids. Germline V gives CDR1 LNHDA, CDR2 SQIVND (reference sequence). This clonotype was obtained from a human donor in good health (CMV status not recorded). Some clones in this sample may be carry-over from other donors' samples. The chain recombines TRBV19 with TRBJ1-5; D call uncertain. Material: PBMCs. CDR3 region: CASSIGRSNQPQHF. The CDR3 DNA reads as TGTGCCAGTAGTATAGGAAGAAGCAATCAGCCCCAGCATTTT.